This T cell receptor (beta chain) came from a study of graft-versus-host responses after intestinal transplantation. Study details: In this cohort, recipients had multivisceral, liver-intestinal, or isolated intestinal transplants. Anti-thymocyte globulin induction, then tacrolimus and steroids for about three years, went to all recipients.

General study findings and limits: GvH clones turned up in recipient marrow; some had shown up first in ileum or blood. Early post-transplant HvG declines were associated with peak circulating GvH clone levels.

Turning to this clone: Its antigen is not known.

Generated by immunoSEQ multiplex PCR, the TCRdb table keeps only in-frame clones and is missing some. The data show tens of thousands of clones, with roughly 92% seen just once and roughly 0.3% held by the top ten. This receptor was identified in a human donor who received an intestinal transplant. The sample here was unstimulated CD4+ T cells sorted from spleen or lymph node cells, taken before intestinal transplant.

Here the CDR3 reads CASSQALAGGTYEQYF. The DNA for the CDR3 is TGCGCCAGCAGCCAAGCGCTAGCGGGAGGGACCTACGAGCAGTACTTC. The chain couples TRBV4-1 to TRBJ2-7, with 12 bases lining up with TRBD2. Germline assignment: CDR1 MGHRA and CDR2 YSYEKL. The CDR3 sequence is 16 residues long. V lost 1 base, J lost 2 bases, and 3 bases stayed unmatched.